A single sample is the source of the 13 T cell receptor beta chains below, sequenced in a study of T cell changes during pregnancy in multiple sclerosis (dated by TCRdb to 2018 to 2020). To prepare the library, the immunoSEQ multiplex PCR assay was applied. TCRdb holds this immuneACCESS table with in-frame rearrangements only. Some clones are missing; in checked studies, unresolved V genes explain under half, and the rest has no known cause. The sample table records 65,000 to 70,000 clones; about 92% of these occur just once. The top ten constitute just under 2% of the sample. The source was peripheral blood, collected in the third trimester of pregnancy. These receptors came from a female donor in good health, enrolled as a control in a pregnancy study.

The genes are TRBV5-1 and TRBJ2-6; weak D call: TRBD2 (6 bases). Germline V gene lookup returns CDR1 SGHRS and CDR2 YFSETQ. V lost 0 bases and J lost 2, with 9 bases in between. The CDR3 consists of 16 residues. CDR3 DNA: TGCGCCAGCAGCTTGGGGGAGGAAGCTGGGGCCAACGTCCTGACTTTC. Protein product: CASSLGEEAGANVLTF.

The V gene is TRBV7-9, the J gene TRBJ1-1, with 7 nucleotides matching TRBD1. V gave up 7 bases and J gave up 1 base; unmatched junction bases: 6. Per the germline V gene, CDR1 is SEHNR and CDR2 is FQNEAQ (reference sequence). The CDR3 is made up of 14 amino acids. The CDR3 loop is CASTGGQPNTEAFF. The CDR3 DNA reads TGTGCCAGCACCGGGGGACAGCCGAACACTGAAGCTTTCTTT.

This CDR3 is CASSPSQDETQYF. The CDR3 DNA reads TGTGCCAGCTCACCAAGCCAGGATGAGACCCAGTACTTC. This chain links TRBV18 with TRBJ2-5; no clear D. The germline V gene encodes CDR1 KGHSH and CDR2 LQKENI. Between the trimmed V and J ends, which lost 2 bases and 5 bases, there was a span of 9 bases. This CDR3 spans 13 amino acids.

The chain employs TRBV9 and TRBJ1-2, with D unclear. CDR3 length: 19 amino acids. The V end was cut by 0 bases, the J end by 1 base, with 22 bases between. Germline V lookup: CDR1 SGDLS, CDR2 YYNGEE. DNA of the CDR3: TGTGCCAGCAGCGTAGCGTTCCCCGGGGTAGCCTCGAATAACTATGGCTACACCTTC. Protein sequence: CASSVAFPGVASNNYGYTF.

The chain has TRBV18 and TRBJ2-3; no definite D call. The CDR3 contains 14 residues. The V and J ends lost 4 bases and 0 bases respectively, with 8 bases between them. Germline V gene sequence: CDR1 KGHSH, CDR2 LQKENI. The CDR3 region is CASSRALSTDTQYF. The DNA of the CDR3 is TGTGCCAGCTCACGGGCGCTTAGCACAGATACGCAGTATTTT. The full variable domain, its missing parts supplied by reference TRBV18 and TRBJ2-3, is NAGVMQNPRHLVRRRGQEARLRCSPMKGHSHVYWYRQLPEEGLKFMVYLQKENIIDESGMPKERFSAEFPKEGPSILRIQQVVRGDSAAYFCASSRALSTDTQYFGPGTRLTVL.

The chain's CDR3 is CSVAHGWGNYGYTF. The DNA of the CDR3 is TGCAGCGTTGCTCACGGTTGGGGCAACTATGGCTACACCTTC. This chain joins TRBV29-1 and TRBJ1-2; D might be TRBD1 (5 bases). Between the trimmed V and J ends, which lost 4 bases and 2 bases, there was a span of 14 bases. CDR3 length: 14 residues. Looked up from germline, CDR1 is SQVTM and CDR2 is ANQGSEA. Combining the CDR3 with reference TRBV29-1 and TRBJ1-2 gives the whole variable domain SAVISQKPSRDICQRGTSLTIQCQVDSQVTMMFWYRQQPGQSLTLIATANQGSEATYESGFVIDKFPISRPNLTFSTLTVSNMSPEDSSIYLCSVAHGWGNYGYTFGSGTRLTVV.

The chain links TRBV27 to TRBJ2-3, with 8 bases identical to TRBD2. This CDR3 comprises 15 residues. Per the germline V gene, CDR1 is MNHEY and CDR2 is SMNVEV (reference sequence). V was pared by 4 bases and J by 3 bases, with 6 bases of the junction left unmatched. The CDR3 nucleotides are TGTGCCAGCAGTTCGGGGGGGTGGGTAACAGATACGCAGTATTTT. Protein sequence: CASSSGGWVTDTQYF.

This chain connects TRBV6-1 to TRBJ1-1, with D maybe TRBD1 (6 bases). This CDR3 region has 12 residues. CDR1 MNHNS and CDR2 SASEGT come from the germline V gene. Deletions cut 1 base from V and 11 bases from J, with 11 bases between. CDR3 DNA: TGTGCCAGCAGTGAAGACAGGGAGCCGGCTTTCTTT. It yields the protein CASSEDREPAFF.

This rearrangement joins TRBV5-6 to TRBJ1-6; 11 bases fit TRBD1. This CDR3 comprises 16 residues. Germline values: CDR1 SGHDT, CDR2 YYEEEE. After removal of 2 bases from V and 7 bases from J, the junction contained 5 bases not matched to a gene. The CDR3 coding sequence is TGTGCCAGCAGCTTATCCGGGACAGGGGGAAATTCACCCCTCCACTTT. It specifies CASSLSGTGGNSPLHF. The variable domain in full, with the rest retrieved from reference TRBV5-6 and TRBJ1-6, is DAGVTQSPTHLIKTRGQQVTLRCSPKSGHDTVSWYQQALGQGPQFIFQYYEEEERQRGNFPDRFSGHQFPNYSSELNVNALLLGDSALYLCASSLSGTGGNSPLHFGNGTRLTVT.

V usage is TRBV30 and J usage is TRBJ2-2; no reliable D call. Trimming pared 3 bases from V and 1 base from J, leaving 9 bases between. The CDR3 has 14 amino acids. Germline V gene sequence: CDR1 GTSNPN, CDR2 SVGIG (reference sequence). The chain's CDR3 is CAWRPPGNTGELFF. Here the CDR3 DNA reads TGTGCCTGGAGGCCGCCGGGGAACACCGGGGAGCTGTTTTTT.

The chain links TRBV4-1 to TRBJ2-5; tentative D call: TRBD2 (6 bases). CDR3 length: 16 amino acids. CDR1 and CDR2 from the germline V gene are MGHRA and YSYEKL. V was trimmed by 2 bases and J by 1 base, leaving 14 bases between them. The CDR3 nucleotides read TGCGCCAGCAGCCAAAGCTGGGGGGTTGGCCAAGAGACCCAGTACTTC. This translates into CASSQSWGVGQETQYF.

V is TRBV29-1 and J is TRBJ2-5, with D possibly matching TRBD1 (6 bases). Germline V CDR1 and CDR2: SQVTM, ANQGSEA. Trimming shortened V by 3 bases and J by 0 bases, and 8 bases separated the two germline ends. The CDR3 sequence is 13 residues long. The CDR3: CSVEGANQETQYF. The CDR3, as DNA: TGCAGCGTTGAGGGGGCCAACCAAGAGACCCAGTACTTC.

This chain links TRBV27 with TRBJ1-2; 7 nucleotides line up with TRBD1. The CDR3 extends over 14 amino acids. V was clipped by 6 bases and J by 2 bases; unmatched bases: 6. The germline V gene encodes CDR1 MNHEY and CDR2 SMNVEV (reference sequence). CDR3 in DNA: TGTGCCAGCAGCCCGGGACAGACCAACTATGGCTACACCTTC. It encodes CASSPGQTNYGYTF.